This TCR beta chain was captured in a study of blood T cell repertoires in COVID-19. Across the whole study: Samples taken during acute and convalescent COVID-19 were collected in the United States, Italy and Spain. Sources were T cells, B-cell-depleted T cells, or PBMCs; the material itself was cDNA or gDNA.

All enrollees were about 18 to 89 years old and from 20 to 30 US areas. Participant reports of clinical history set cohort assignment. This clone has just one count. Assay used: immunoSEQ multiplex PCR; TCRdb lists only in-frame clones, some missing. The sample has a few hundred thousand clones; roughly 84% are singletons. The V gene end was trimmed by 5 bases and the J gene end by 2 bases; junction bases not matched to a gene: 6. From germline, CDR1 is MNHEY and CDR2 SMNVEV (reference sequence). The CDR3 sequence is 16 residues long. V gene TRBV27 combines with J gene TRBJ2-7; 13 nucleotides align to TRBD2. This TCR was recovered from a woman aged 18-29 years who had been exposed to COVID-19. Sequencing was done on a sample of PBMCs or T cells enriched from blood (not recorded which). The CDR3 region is CASSVRLAGGPYEQYF. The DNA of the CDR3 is TGTGCCAGCAGTGTCAGACTAGCGGGAGGCCCCTACGAGCAGTACTTC.